These 11 T cell receptor beta chains share one sample of origin, sequenced in a study of T cells in women clearing cervical HPV infection. Some clones are missing from TCRdb's copy, which holds only in-frame ones; the method was immunoSEQ multiplex PCR. This table holds tens of thousands of clones. Sequenced sample: blood buffy coat. These receptors all stem from a woman aged 18-70 years with a cervical HPV16 infection that either progressed to CIN3+ or cleared (not recorded which).

A remark on this clone: The CDR3 end is not reached by the read, which stops 3 residues before it; the germline J gene fills it in. The chain uses TRBV19 and TRBJ1-3, with TRBD1 matching over 8 bases. The CDR3 runs 15 residues. Germline-derived CDR1 and CDR2 are LNHDA and SQIVND (reference sequence). Germline trimming cut 4 bases from V and 4 bases from J; bases unmatched to any gene: 6. CDR3: CASSTGGFAGNTIYF. CDR3 DNA, as far as it was read: TGTGCCAGTAGTACAGGGGGCTTCGCCGGAAACACC.

On this clone: The read ends 3 residues before the CDR3 terminus; that terminus is restored from the germline J gene. The chain carries TRBV5-6 and TRBJ1-2; D call uncertain. Trimming cost V 2 bases and J 2 bases, with 7 bases left between them. Germline V gene sequence: CDR1 SGHDT, CDR2 YYEEEE. This CDR3 is built from 13 residues. The CDR3 reads CASSFQENYGYTF. The CDR3 DNA, read in part, is TGTGCCAGCAGCTTCCAGGAAAACTATGGC.

Comments on this clone: The sequence runs out 3 residues before the end of the CDR3; the remainder is reconstructed from the germline J gene. The chain couples TRBV20-1 to TRBJ2-1, with 10 bases that match TRBD2. V was pared by 0 bases and J by 8 bases, with 7 bases of the junction left unmatched. The germline gives CDR1 DFQATT, CDR2 SNEGSKA (reference sequence). The CDR3 spans 15 residues. The DNA read from the CDR3 is TGCAGTGCTAGAGAGGGAGCGGGAGGGCCGGATGAG. Its protein is CSAREGAGGPDE. The CDR3 in full is CSAREGAGGPDEQFF.

As to this clone: The sequence runs out 3 residues before the end of the CDR3; the remainder is reconstructed from the germline J gene. V usage is TRBV5-1 and J usage is TRBJ1-2, with 8 bases aligning to TRBD1. Trimming cost V 0 bases and J 1 base; bases outside gene matches: 2. Per the germline V gene, CDR1 is SGHRS and CDR2 is YFSETQ. The CDR3 totals 15 residues. The CDR3 here is CASSLETGDNYGYTF. The CDR3 bases that were read are TGCGCCAGCAGCTTGGAGACAGGGGATAACTATGGC.

Notes on this clone: Read sequence stops 3 residues before the CDR3 end, and the germline J gene provides the missing end. V is TRBV19 and J is TRBJ2-3, with TRBD1 identical over 8 bases. Germline V gene lookup returns CDR1 LNHDA and CDR2 SQIVND (reference sequence). The CDR3 has 15 amino acids. J gave up 2 bases and V 10 bases, and 11 bases lay outside the gene matches. CDR3 amino acids: CAISPGTGLTDTQYF. Incomplete CDR3 DNA: TGTGCCATTTCACCCGGGACAGGTCTCACAGATACG.

Turning to this clone: The CDR3 extends 3 residues past the end of the read, so its final part is completed from the germline J gene. The gene calls are TRBV20-1 and TRBJ2-1; TRBD2 agrees at 8 bases. The germline V gene has CDR1 DFQATT and CDR2 SNEGSKA (reference sequence). The CDR3 is 15 residues long. With V trimmed by 3 bases and J by 7 bases, 11 bases remained unmatched. The CDR3 is CSARDPGTSENEQFF. CDR3 bases read: TGCAGTGCTAGGGACCCCGGGACTAGTGAGAATGAG.

As regards this clone: The read ends 3 residues before the CDR3 terminus; that terminus is restored from the germline J gene. The rearrangement uses TRBV6-4 and TRBJ2-6, with TRBD1 as a possible D gene (5 bases). The CDR3 is made up of 14 amino acids. Germline-derived CDR1 and CDR2 are MRHNA and SNTAGT. The V end lost 5 bases, the J end lost 4 bases, and 9 bases lay between the germline ends. CDR3 region: CASSTGTGANVLTF. The sequenced CDR3 bases are TGTGCCAGCAGTACAGGTACCGGGGCCAACGTC.

Points on this clone: The read halts 3 residues ahead of the CDR3 end, with the missing end drawn from the germline J gene. This chain uses TRBV7-6 with TRBJ2-1, with 8 bases fitting TRBD2. Unmatched junction bases numbered 6, after V lost 0 bases and J lost 8 bases. Germline V gives CDR1 SGHVS, CDR2 FNYEAQ. This CDR3 comprises 15 residues. The CDR3 reads CASSLARLAGYEQFF. CDR3 DNA (partial): TGTGCCAGCAGCTTAGCGCGGCTAGCGGGCTATGAG.

Regarding this clone: The observed sequence ends 3 residues before the CDR3 terminus, with the missing tail filled in from the germline J gene. V is TRBV29-1 and J is TRBJ2-1, with 14 bases fitting TRBD2. The CDR3 is made up of 16 amino acids. V shed 4 bases and J 5 bases; nucleotides not matched to a gene: 7. In germline, CDR1 is SQVTM, CDR2 ANQGSEA. Partial CDR3 DNA: TGCAGCGTTGTAGGGACTAGCGGGGGACCCAACAATGAG. This codes for CSVVGTSGGPNNE. The complete CDR3 sequence is CSVVGTSGGPNNEQFF.

For this clone: Read data end 3 residues before the CDR3 end; the end is taken from the germline J gene. The chain carries TRBV2 and TRBJ1-1; a weak D match, TRBD1 (5 bases). Germline assignment: CDR1 SNHLY and CDR2 FYNNEI. The CDR3 is 15 amino acids. V lost 4 bases, J lost 3 bases, and 15 bases lay in between. The CDR3 bases that were read are TGTGCCAGCAGTGTCGGCAGGGAGCGGGACACTGAA. This encodes CASSVGRERDTE. The full CDR3 protein is CASSVGRERDTEAFF.

In the case of this clone: The read comes to an end 3 residues before the CDR3 does, leaving the germline J gene to fill in the end. The V gene is TRBV6-1, the J gene TRBJ2-1; perhaps TRBD2 as D (6 bases). CDR3 length equals 14 residues. CDR1 MNHNS and CDR2 SASEGT come from the germline V gene. V lost 3 bases and J lost 2, with 8 bases in between. The CDR3 bases that were read are TGTGCCAGCAGTGAGGCGGGGCCCTACAATGAG. Residues: CASSEAGPYNE. In full, the CDR3 is CASSEAGPYNEQFF.